A selection of T cell receptor beta chains follows, all from one sample in a study of blood T cell repertoires in COVID-19. Repertoires were generated with immunoSEQ multiplex PCR, while TCRdb's copy carries only in-frame clones and drops some. The sample holds about 220,000 clones; 86% are singletons and the top ten take around 3.8%. Sequencing input: PBMCs or T cells enriched from blood (not recorded which). The receptors derive from a woman aged 35 to 49 with acute COVID-19. The CDR3 runs from the conserved cysteine through the conserved F or W.

v_call: TRBV7-9; j_call: TRBJ1-2; cdr3_aa: CASSSSPPYGYTF
v_call: TRBV5-1; j_call: TRBJ1-3; cdr3_aa: CASSPGGVGNTIYF
v_call: TRBV3-1/TRBV3-2; j_call: TRBJ1-5; cdr3_aa: CASSQDLGGREPQHF
v_call: TRBV6-5; j_call: TRBJ1-6; cdr3_aa: CASSYSTDTTPPLHF
v_call: TRBV11-2; j_call: TRBJ1-2; cdr3_aa: CASSTWTGGARRTSGYTF
v_call: TRBV5-5; j_call: TRBJ2-1; cdr3_aa: CASRQGQGPYNEQFF
v_call: TRBV11-2; j_call: TRBJ1-1; cdr3_aa: CASSLGSGLMNTEAFF
v_call: TRBV3-1/TRBV3-2; j_call: TRBJ1-2; cdr3_aa: CASSQDSQGNYGYTF
v_call: TRBV28; j_call: TRBJ1-2; cdr3_aa: CASSLNGQSGYTF
v_call: TRBV2; j_call: TRBJ1-2; cdr3_aa: CASSVGAESGYTF
v_call: TRBV7-8; j_call: TRBJ1-5; cdr3_aa: CASSLGDRGLVQPQHF
v_call: TRBV9; j_call: TRBJ1-5; cdr3_aa: CASSAGQGGGQPQHF
v_call: TRBV14; j_call: TRBJ2-1; cdr3_aa: CASSQGPGISYNEQFF
v_call: TRBV25-1; j_call: TRBJ1-3; cdr3_aa: CASSAGQSSGNTIYF
v_call: TRBV12-3/TRBV12-4; j_call: TRBJ1-1; cdr3_aa: CASSNRDRVLAFF
v_call: TRBV29-1; j_call: TRBJ1-1; cdr3_aa: CSTIRGRAEAFF
v_call: TRBV4-3; j_call: TRBJ1-1; cdr3_aa: CASSQGGGRDAEAFF
v_call: TRBV3-1/TRBV3-2; j_call: TRBJ2-1; cdr3_aa: CASNPQTRTSGGTYNEQFF
v_call: TRBV10-3; j_call: TRBJ2-3; cdr3_aa: CAISESGATDTQYF
v_call: TRBV30; j_call: TRBJ1-1; cdr3_aa: CAWSVEVNTEAFF
v_call: TRBV3-1/TRBV3-2; j_call: TRBJ2-3; cdr3_aa: CASSPFEGGEGSTDTQYF
v_call: TRBV27; j_call: TRBJ1-1; cdr3_aa: CASSINRPVLFMNTEAFF
v_call: TRBV5-6; j_call: TRBJ1-4; cdr3_aa: CASSPIRDISEKLFF
v_call: TRBV5-1; j_call: TRBJ1-1; cdr3_aa: CASSLSRELNTEAFF